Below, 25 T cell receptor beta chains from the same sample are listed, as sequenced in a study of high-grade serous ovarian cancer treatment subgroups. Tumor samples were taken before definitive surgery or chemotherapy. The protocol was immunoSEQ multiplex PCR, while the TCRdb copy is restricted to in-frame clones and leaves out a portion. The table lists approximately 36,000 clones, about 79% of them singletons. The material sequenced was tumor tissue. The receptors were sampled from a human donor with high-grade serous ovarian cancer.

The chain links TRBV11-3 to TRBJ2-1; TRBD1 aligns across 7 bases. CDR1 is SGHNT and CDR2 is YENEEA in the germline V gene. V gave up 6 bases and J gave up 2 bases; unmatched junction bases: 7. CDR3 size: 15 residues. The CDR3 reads CASRPGGRTYNEQFF. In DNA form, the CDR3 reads TGTGCCAGCAGACCAGGGGGACGGACCTACAATGAGCAGTTCTTC.

The CDR3 sequence: CASSLVGWSGYTF. The DNA for the CDR3 is TGTGCCAGCAGCTTAGTAGGGTGGTCAGGCTACACCTTC. The chain is built from TRBV7-2 and TRBJ1-2; D is uncertain. Germline V gives CDR1 SGHTA, CDR2 FQGNSA. The length of the CDR3 is 13 residues. Deletions cut 1 base from V and 8 bases from J, with 11 bases between.

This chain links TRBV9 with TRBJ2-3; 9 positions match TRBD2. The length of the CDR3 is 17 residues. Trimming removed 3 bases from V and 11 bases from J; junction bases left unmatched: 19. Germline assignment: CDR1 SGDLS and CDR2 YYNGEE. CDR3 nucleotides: TGTGCCAGCAGCGCCTTCCCCCTAGCGGGGCCCGAATGTGGGCAGTATTTT. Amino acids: CASSAFPLAGPECGQYF.

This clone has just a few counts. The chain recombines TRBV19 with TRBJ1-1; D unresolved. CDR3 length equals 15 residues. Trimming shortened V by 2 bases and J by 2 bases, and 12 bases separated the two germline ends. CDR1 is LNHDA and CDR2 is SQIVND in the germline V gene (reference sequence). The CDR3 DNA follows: TGTGCCAGTAGTATAATCGGGTTATCTAACACTGAAGCTTTCTTT. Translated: CASSIIGLSNTEAFF. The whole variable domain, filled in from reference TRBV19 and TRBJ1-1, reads DGGITQSPKYLFRKEGQNVTLSCEQNLNHDAMYWYRQDPGQGLRLIYYSQIVNDFQKGDIAEGYSVSREKKESFPLTVTSAQKNPTAFYLCASSIIGLSNTEAFFGQGTRLTVV.

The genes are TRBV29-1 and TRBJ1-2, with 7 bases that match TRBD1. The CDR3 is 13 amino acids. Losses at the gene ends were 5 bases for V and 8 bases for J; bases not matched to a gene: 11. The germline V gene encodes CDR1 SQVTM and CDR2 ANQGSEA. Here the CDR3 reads CSVYRGPESGYTF. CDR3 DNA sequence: TGCAGCGTTTATAGGGGGCCAGAATCGGGCTACACCTTC.

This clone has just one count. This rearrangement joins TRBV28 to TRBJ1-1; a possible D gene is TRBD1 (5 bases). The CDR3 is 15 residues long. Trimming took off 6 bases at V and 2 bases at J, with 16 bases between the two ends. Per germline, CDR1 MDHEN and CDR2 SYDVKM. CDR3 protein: CASRPWGEGNTEAFF. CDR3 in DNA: TGTGCCAGCAGGCCCTGGGGGGAAGGAAACACTGAAGCTTTCTTT.

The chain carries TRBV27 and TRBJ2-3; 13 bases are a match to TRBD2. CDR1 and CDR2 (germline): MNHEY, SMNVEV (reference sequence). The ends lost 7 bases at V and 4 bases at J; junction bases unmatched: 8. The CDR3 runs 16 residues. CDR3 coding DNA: TGTGCCAGCATTCGGACTAGCGGGAGTTTCTCAGATACGCAGTATTTT. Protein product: CASIRTSGSFSDTQYF.

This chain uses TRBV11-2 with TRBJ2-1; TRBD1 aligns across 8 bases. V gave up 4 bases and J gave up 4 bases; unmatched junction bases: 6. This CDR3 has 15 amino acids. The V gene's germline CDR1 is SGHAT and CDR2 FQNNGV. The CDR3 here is CASSSGTGSYNEQFF. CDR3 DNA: TGTGCCAGCAGCTCCGGGACAGGTTCTTACAATGAGCAGTTCTTC.

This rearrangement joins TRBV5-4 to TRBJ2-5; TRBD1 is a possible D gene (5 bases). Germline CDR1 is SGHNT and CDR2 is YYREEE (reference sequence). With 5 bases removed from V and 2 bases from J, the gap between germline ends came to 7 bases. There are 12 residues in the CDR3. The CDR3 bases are TGTGCCAGCAGACAGGAGCAAGAGACCCAGTACTTC. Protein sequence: CASRQEQETQYF.

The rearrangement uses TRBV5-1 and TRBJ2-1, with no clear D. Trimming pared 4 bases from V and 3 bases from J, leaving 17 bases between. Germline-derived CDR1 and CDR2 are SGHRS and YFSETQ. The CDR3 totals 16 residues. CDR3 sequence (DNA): TGCGCCAGCAGCCCCCGAGCCGATTCGAGCTACAATGAGCAGTTCTTC. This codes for CASSPRADSSYNEQFF.

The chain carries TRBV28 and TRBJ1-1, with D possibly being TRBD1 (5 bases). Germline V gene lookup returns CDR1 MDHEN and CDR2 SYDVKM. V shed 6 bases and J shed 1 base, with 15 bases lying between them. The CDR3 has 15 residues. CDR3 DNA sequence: TGTGCCAGCAGACGTACCGGGACCCCGAACACTGAAGCTTTCTTT. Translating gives CASRRTGTPNTEAFF.

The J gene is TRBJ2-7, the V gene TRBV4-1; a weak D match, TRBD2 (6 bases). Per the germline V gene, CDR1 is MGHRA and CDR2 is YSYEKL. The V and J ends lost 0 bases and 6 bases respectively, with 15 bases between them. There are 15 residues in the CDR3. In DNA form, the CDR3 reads TGCGCCAGCAGCCAAGATGGAGGGATCCTCGGCGAGCAGTACTTC. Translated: CASSQDGGILGEQYF.

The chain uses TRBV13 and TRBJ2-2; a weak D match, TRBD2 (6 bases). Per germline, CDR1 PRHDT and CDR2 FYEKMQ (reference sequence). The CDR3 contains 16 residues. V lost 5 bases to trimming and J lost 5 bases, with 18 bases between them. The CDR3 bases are TGTGCCAGCAGCCAATACGGGAGTCATAGGACCGGGGAGCTGTTTTTT. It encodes CASSQYGSHRTGELFF.

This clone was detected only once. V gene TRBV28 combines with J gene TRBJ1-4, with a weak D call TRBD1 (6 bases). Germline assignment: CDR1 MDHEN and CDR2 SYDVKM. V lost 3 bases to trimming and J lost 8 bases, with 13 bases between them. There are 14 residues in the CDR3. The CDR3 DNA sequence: TGTGCCAGCAGTTTGAGGGGGTGGGAGGAAAAACTGTTTTTT. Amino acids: CASSLRGWEEKLFF.

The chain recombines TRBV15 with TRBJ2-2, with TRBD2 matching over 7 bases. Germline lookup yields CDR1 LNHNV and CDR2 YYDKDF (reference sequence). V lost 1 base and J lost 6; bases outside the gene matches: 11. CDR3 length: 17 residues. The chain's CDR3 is CATSRGEAGWVAGELFF. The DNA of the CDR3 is TGTGCCACCAGCAGAGGCGAAGCGGGATGGGTTGCCGGGGAGCTGTTTTTT. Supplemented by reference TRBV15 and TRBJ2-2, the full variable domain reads DAMVIQNPRYQVTQFGKPVTLSCSQTLNHNVMYWYQQKSSQAPKLLFHYYDKDFNNEADTPDNFQSRRPNTSFCFLDIRSPGLGDTAMYLCATSRGEAGWVAGELFFGEGSRLTVL.

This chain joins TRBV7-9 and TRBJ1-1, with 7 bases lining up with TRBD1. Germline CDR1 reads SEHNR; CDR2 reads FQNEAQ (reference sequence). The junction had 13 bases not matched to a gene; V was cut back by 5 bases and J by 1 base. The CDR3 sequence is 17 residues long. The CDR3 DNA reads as TGTGCCAGCAGCAATAACGGGAAAGGGGGCTCGAACACTGAAGCTTTCTTT. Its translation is CASSNNGKGGSNTEAFF.

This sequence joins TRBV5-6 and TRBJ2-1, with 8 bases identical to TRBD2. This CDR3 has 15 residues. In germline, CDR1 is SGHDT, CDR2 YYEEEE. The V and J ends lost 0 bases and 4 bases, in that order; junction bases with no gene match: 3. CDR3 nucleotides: TGTGCCAGCAGCTTGGCTCTAGCGGGTTACAATGAGCAGTTCTTC. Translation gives CASSLALAGYNEQFF.

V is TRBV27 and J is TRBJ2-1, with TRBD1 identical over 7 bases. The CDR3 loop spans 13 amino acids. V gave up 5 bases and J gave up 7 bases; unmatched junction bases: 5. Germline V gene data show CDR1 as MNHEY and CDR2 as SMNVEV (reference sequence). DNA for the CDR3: TGTGCCAGCAGTCTCCCGGGACAGAATGAGCAGTTCTTC. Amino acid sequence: CASSLPGQNEQFF.

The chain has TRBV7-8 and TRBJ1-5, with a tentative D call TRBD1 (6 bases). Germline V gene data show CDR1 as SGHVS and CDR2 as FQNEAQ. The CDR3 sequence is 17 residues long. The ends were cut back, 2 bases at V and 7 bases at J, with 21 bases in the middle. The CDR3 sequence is CASSLMGTGQREQPQHF. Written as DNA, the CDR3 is TGTGCCAGCAGCTTAATGGGAACAGGGCAAAGGGAACAGCCCCAGCATTTT. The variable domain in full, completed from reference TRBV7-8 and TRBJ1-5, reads GAGVSQSPRYKVAKRGQDVALRCDPISGHVSLFWYQQALGQGPEFLTYFQNEAQLDKSGLPSDRFFAERPEGSVSTLKIQRTQQEDSAVYLCASSLMGTGQREQPQHFGDGTRLSIL.

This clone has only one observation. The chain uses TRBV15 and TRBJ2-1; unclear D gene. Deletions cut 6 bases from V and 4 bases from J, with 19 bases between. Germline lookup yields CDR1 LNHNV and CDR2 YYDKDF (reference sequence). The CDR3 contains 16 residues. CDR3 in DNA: TGTGCCACCAGTTATGTGAGCCGCAGAACTTACAATGAGCAGTTCTTC. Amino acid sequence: CATSYVSRRTYNEQFF.

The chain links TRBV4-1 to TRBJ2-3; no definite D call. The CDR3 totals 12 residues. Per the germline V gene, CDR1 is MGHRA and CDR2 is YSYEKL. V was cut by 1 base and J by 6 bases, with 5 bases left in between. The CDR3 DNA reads TGCGCCAGCAGCCAAGCTGGGGATACGCAGTATTTT. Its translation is CASSQAGDTQYF.

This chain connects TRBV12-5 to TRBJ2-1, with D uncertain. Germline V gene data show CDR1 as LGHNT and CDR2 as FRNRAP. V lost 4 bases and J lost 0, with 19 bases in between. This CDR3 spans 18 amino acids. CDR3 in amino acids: CASGSTSDGTFSYNEQFF. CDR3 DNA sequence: TGTGCTAGTGGTTCAACCTCGGACGGAACGTTCTCCTACAATGAGCAGTTCTTC.

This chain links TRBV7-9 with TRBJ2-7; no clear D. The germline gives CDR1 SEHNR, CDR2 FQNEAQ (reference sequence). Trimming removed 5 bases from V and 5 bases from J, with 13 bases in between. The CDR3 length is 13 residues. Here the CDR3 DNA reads TGTGCCAGCAGCACCCCGCGAGCCCACGAGCAGTACTTC. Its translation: CASSTPRAHEQYF. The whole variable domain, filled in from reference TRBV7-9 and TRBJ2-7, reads DTGVSQNPRHKITKRGQNVTFRCDPISEHNRLYWYRQTLGQGPEFLTYFQNEAQLEKSRLLSDRFSAERPKGSFSTLEIQRTEQGDSAMYLCASSTPRAHEQYFGPGTRLTVT.

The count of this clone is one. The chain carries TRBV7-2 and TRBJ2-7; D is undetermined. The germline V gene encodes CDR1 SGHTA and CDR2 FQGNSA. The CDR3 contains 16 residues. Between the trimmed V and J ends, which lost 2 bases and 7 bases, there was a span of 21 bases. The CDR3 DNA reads TGTGCCAGCAGCTTAACGGCGTTGGGTTCCCCAGGAGAGCAGTACTTC. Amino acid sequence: CASSLTALGSPGEQYF.

CDR3 DNA sequence: TGTGCCAGCAGTTTCCGGGACCTCACCTACAATGAGCAGTTCTTC. Translated, it gives CASSFRDLTYNEQFF. The chain couples TRBV6-5 to TRBJ2-1; D may be TRBD1 or TRBD2 (5 bases each). From germline, CDR1 is MNHEY and CDR2 SVGAGI. V was shortened by 4 bases and J by 2 bases, with 12 bases between the two germline ends. The CDR3 extends over 15 amino acids.